These T cell receptor beta chains were read from a single sample in a study of identical twins. Via MiXCR, TCRdb re-called the 5' RACE reads, giving one row per CDR3 protein. Of 200,000 to 250,000 distinct CDR3 sequences listed, around 6.9% are singletons. This sample was also put to use in a study of yellow fever vaccine responses in identical twins.

The specimen was memory (CD45RO+) T cells sorted from blood. These receptors were obtained from a woman younger than 30 in good health. CDR3s include the opening cysteine and the closing phenylalanine or tryptophan. The D gene is left open where the match is weak. Only some rows state a clone size, as once, few, many or a class for expanded clones.

>TRBJ2-5|TRBD1|TRBV6-2/TRBV6-3|NA
CASSAIDKQGRETQYF
TGTGCCAGCAGCGCGATAGACAAACAGGGGCGAGAGACCCAGTACTTC
>TRBJ2-7|NA|TRBV27|many
CASSLTAAYEQYF
TGTGCCAGCAGTTTAACTGCCGCCTACGAGCAGTACTTC
>TRBJ2-1|TRBD2|TRBV5-1|many
CASSVTSGTDNEQFF
TGCGCCAGCAGCGTTACTAGCGGGACCGACAATGAGCAGTTCTTC
>TRBJ2-1|NA|TRBV3-1|few
CASSQVEERFF
TGTGCCAGCAGCCAAGTGGAGGAGCGGTTCTTC
>TRBJ2-2|NA|TRBV10-3|many
CAISKQGGAGELFF
TGTGCCATCAGTAAACAGGGTGGAGCCGGGGAGCTGTTTTTT
>TRBJ2-7|NA|TRBV11-2|NA
CASSFSSGQLYEQYF
TGTGCCAGCAGCTTTAGTTCTGGGCAGCTTTACGAGCAGTACTTC
>TRBJ1-4|TRBD1|TRBV7-2|NA
CASSPQGAGEKLFF
TGTGCCAGCAGCCCACAGGGGGCGGGGGAAAAACTGTTTTTT
>TRBJ2-3|TRBD2|TRBV27|NA
CASRPERSGRDKPSTDTQYF
TGTGCCAGCAGGCCCGAGCGTAGCGGGAGGGACAAACCTAGCACAGATACGCAGTATTTT
>TRBJ2-3|TRBD1|TRBV7-8|NA
CASSRRDSPDTQYF
TGTGCCAGCAGCCGCAGGGACAGTCCAGATACGCAGTATTTT
>TRBJ1-5|TRBD1|TRBV10-3|NA
CAAAGTGGNQPQHF
TGTGCCGCGGCCGGGACAGGGGGCAATCAGCCCCAGCATTTT
>TRBJ1-6|NA|TRBV20-1|NA
CSARTGGAGVSPLHF
TGCAGTGCCAGGACTGGGGGAGCGGGTGTTTCACCCCTCCACTTT
>TRBJ1-4|NA|TRBV28|many
CASSPRASAREKLFF
TGTGCCAGCAGCCCCCGGGCCTCAGCAAGGGAAAAACTGTTTTTT
>TRBJ1-2|NA|TRBV7-8|few
CASSSLGKGTYGYTF
TGTGCCAGCAGCTCCCTCGGGAAGGGCACATATGGCTACACCTTC
>TRBJ2-5|TRBD2|TRBV7-9|few
CASAAGGPHETQYF
TGTGCCAGCGCTGCGGGGGGTCCCCACGAGACCCAGTACTTC
>TRBJ2-6|TRBD1|TRBV6-5|few
CASSYVAGGSGANVLTF
TGTGCCAGCAGTTACGTGGCAGGGGGCTCTGGGGCCAACGTCCTGACTTTC
>TRBJ2-1|TRBD2|TRBV29-1|many
CSVDSGGRGNEQFF
TGCAGCGTTGATTCGGGGGGGCGAGGCAATGAGCAGTTCTTC
>TRBJ1-1|NA|TRBV12-3/TRBV12-4|many
CASSWGGRNTEAFF
TGTGCCAGCAGTTGGGGCGGACGGAACACTGAAGCTTTCTTT
>TRBJ2-5|NA|TRBV11-2|NA
CASSLAGQARETQYF
TGTGCCAGCAGCTTAGCGGGTCAAGCCCGAGAGACCCAGTACTTC
>TRBJ1-1|TRBD1|TRBV3-1|NA
CASRGTGTEAFF
TGTGCCAGCAGAGGGACAGGCACTGAAGCTTTCTTT
>TRBJ2-7|NA|TRBV20-1|many
CSARDPVSAYEQYF
TGCAGTGCTAGAGATCCTGTCAGCGCCTACGAGCAGTACTTC
>TRBJ2-2|TRBD1|TRBV20-1|many
CSARGDRPRGGGELFF
TGCAGTGCTAGAGGGGACAGGCCCCGGGGTGGCGGGGAGCTGTTTTTT
>TRBJ1-4|NA|TRBV5-1|few
CASNMGRGDEKLFF
TGCGCCAGCAACATGGGGAGGGGAGATGAAAAACTGTTTTTT
>TRBJ2-5|TRBD2|TRBV12-3/TRBV12-4|few
CASSFASGRAQETQYF
TGTGCCAGCAGTTTCGCTAGCGGGAGGGCTCAAGAGACCCAGTACTTC
>TRBJ2-7|NA|TRBV12-3/TRBV12-4|many
CASSSALGWQYF
TGTGCCAGCAGTTCCGCCCTGGGGTGGCAGTACTTC
>TRBJ2-2|NA|TRBV15|medium-sized
CATSSSETGELFF
TGTGCCACCAGTAGCAGTGAAACCGGGGAGCTGTTTTTT
>TRBJ2-1|TRBD2|TRBV5-1|NA
CASSWTSGGLLNEQFF
TGCGCCAGCAGCTGGACTAGCGGGGGGTTGTTGAATGAGCAGTTCTTC
>TRBJ2-5|NA|TRBV4-2|many
CASSQGWAETQYF
TGTGCCAGCAGCCAAGGCTGGGCGGAGACCCAGTACTTC
>TRBJ2-5|NA|TRBV27|few
CASSFRLQETQYF
TGTGCCAGCAGTTTTAGGCTACAAGAGACCCAGTACTTC
>TRBJ2-3|NA|TRBV5-1|many
CASSGGPGDTQYF
TGCGCCAGCAGCGGAGGGCCAGGGGATACGCAGTATTTT
>TRBJ1-1|NA|TRBV20-1|NA
CSAGRELVF
TGCAGTGCTGGTCGGGAGTTGGTGTTT
>TRBJ2-3|NA|TRBV6-1|few
CASSTRTKGTDTQYF
TGTGCCAGCAGTACCCGGACTAAAGGCACAGATACGCAGTATTTT
>TRBJ1-2|NA|TRBV11-3|few
CASIPAPHRNYTF
TGTGCCAGCATCCCAGCCCCCCATAGAAACTACACCTTC
>TRBJ2-1|TRBD2|TRBV6-1|NA
CASSSPGLAGGVNEQFF
TGTGCCAGCAGTAGTCCGGGACTAGCGGGAGGTGTAAATGAGCAGTTCTTC
>TRBJ2-3|TRBD2|TRBV3-1|NA
CASSPGLAGKTDTQYF
TGTGCCAGCAGCCCTGGACTAGCGGGAAAAACAGATACGCAGTATTTT
>TRBJ2-2|NA|TRBV29-1|many
CSAGTSNTGELFF
TGCAGCGCCGGGACATCGAACACCGGGGAGCTGTTTTTT
>TRBJ1-5|NA|TRBV6-1|many
CASRGDTDNQPQHF
TGTGCCAGCAGGGGCGACACGGACAATCAGCCCCAGCATTTT
>TRBJ1-1|NA|TRBV18|many
CASSRTQGTEAFF
TGTGCCAGCTCTCGTACCCAGGGCACTGAAGCTTTCTTT
>TRBJ2-7|TRBD1|TRBV7-9|many
CAETWDSSYEQYF
TGTGCCGAAACGTGGGACAGCTCCTACGAGCAGTACTTC
>TRBJ1-1|NA|TRBV9|few
CASSLQGPEAFF
TGTGCCAGCAGCCTTCAGGGCCCTGAAGCTTTCTTT
>TRBJ2-1|TRBD2|TRBV19|NA
CASSMGLAGATEQFF
TGTGCCAGTAGTATGGGACTAGCGGGAGCTACTGAGCAGTTCTTC
>TRBJ2-1|TRBD2|TRBV18|many
CASSPPGGDNEQFF
TGTGCCAGCTCACCACCGGGAGGGGACAATGAGCAGTTCTTC
>TRBJ2-6|TRBD1|TRBV20-1|NA
CSAPGQSEANVLTF
TGCAGTGCCCCGGGACAGTCGGAGGCCAACGTCCTGACTTTC
>TRBJ2-3|NA|TRBV12-3/TRBV12-4|NA
CDSSWKLADTQYF
TGTGACAGCAGTTGGAAGCTCGCAGATACGCAGTATTTT
>TRBJ2-7|TRBD2|TRBV10-3|few
CAISVRSGGAYEQYF
TGTGCCATCAGTGTCCGGTCGGGGGGGGCCTACGAGCAGTACTTC
>TRBJ2-5|NA|TRBV7-2|NA
CASSLALKGAPCYF
TGTGCCAGCAGCTTAGCGCTAAAAGGGGCGCCCTGTTACTTC
>TRBJ1-1|TRBD1|TRBV5-6|NA
CASSSGQWLTNTEAFF
TGTGCCAGCAGCTCGGGACAGTGGCTTACGAACACTGAAGCTTTCTTT
>TRBJ2-7|TRBD2|TRBV19|NA
CASRPLAGSYEQYF
TGTGCCAGTAGACCGCTAGCGGGATCCTACGAGCAGTACTTC
>TRBJ2-2|TRBD2|TRBV4-1|many
CASSLSGQGLAGVNTGELFF
TGCGCCAGCAGCCTTAGCGGGCAGGGACTAGCGGGAGTAAACACCGGGGAGCTGTTTTTT
>TRBJ2-2|TRBD1|TRBV5-1|NA
CASSRKAGGVSRTFTGELFF
TGCGCCAGCAGCCGTAAGGCAGGGGGCGTTTCCCGAACGTTCACCGGGGAGCTGTTTTTT
>TRBJ1-4|NA|TRBV9|NA
CASSPGGGELFF
TGTGCCAGCAGCCCCGGCGGCGGAGAACTGTTTTTT
>TRBJ1-1|NA|TRBV7-6|few
CASSFTINTEAFF
TGTGCCAGCAGCTTTACAATTAACACTGAAGCTTTCTTT
>TRBJ1-1|TRBD1|TRBV6-1|NA
CASSGTGVVGTEAFF
TGTGCCAGCAGTGGAACAGGGGTGGTTGGGACTGAAGCTTTCTTT
>TRBJ2-7|NA|TRBV3-1|many
CASSQDYLELYEQYF
TGTGCCAGCAGCCAAGATTACCTCGAGCTCTACGAGCAGTACTTC
>TRBJ1-5|NA|TRBV6-1|many
CASSGQWEGAQHF
TGTGCCAGCAGTGGACAGTGGGAAGGGGCCCAGCATTTT
>TRBJ1-3|NA|TRBV12-3/TRBV12-4|many
CASSFEGLGGNTIYF
TGTGCCAGCAGTTTCGAGGGGCTTGGGGGAAACACCATATATTTT